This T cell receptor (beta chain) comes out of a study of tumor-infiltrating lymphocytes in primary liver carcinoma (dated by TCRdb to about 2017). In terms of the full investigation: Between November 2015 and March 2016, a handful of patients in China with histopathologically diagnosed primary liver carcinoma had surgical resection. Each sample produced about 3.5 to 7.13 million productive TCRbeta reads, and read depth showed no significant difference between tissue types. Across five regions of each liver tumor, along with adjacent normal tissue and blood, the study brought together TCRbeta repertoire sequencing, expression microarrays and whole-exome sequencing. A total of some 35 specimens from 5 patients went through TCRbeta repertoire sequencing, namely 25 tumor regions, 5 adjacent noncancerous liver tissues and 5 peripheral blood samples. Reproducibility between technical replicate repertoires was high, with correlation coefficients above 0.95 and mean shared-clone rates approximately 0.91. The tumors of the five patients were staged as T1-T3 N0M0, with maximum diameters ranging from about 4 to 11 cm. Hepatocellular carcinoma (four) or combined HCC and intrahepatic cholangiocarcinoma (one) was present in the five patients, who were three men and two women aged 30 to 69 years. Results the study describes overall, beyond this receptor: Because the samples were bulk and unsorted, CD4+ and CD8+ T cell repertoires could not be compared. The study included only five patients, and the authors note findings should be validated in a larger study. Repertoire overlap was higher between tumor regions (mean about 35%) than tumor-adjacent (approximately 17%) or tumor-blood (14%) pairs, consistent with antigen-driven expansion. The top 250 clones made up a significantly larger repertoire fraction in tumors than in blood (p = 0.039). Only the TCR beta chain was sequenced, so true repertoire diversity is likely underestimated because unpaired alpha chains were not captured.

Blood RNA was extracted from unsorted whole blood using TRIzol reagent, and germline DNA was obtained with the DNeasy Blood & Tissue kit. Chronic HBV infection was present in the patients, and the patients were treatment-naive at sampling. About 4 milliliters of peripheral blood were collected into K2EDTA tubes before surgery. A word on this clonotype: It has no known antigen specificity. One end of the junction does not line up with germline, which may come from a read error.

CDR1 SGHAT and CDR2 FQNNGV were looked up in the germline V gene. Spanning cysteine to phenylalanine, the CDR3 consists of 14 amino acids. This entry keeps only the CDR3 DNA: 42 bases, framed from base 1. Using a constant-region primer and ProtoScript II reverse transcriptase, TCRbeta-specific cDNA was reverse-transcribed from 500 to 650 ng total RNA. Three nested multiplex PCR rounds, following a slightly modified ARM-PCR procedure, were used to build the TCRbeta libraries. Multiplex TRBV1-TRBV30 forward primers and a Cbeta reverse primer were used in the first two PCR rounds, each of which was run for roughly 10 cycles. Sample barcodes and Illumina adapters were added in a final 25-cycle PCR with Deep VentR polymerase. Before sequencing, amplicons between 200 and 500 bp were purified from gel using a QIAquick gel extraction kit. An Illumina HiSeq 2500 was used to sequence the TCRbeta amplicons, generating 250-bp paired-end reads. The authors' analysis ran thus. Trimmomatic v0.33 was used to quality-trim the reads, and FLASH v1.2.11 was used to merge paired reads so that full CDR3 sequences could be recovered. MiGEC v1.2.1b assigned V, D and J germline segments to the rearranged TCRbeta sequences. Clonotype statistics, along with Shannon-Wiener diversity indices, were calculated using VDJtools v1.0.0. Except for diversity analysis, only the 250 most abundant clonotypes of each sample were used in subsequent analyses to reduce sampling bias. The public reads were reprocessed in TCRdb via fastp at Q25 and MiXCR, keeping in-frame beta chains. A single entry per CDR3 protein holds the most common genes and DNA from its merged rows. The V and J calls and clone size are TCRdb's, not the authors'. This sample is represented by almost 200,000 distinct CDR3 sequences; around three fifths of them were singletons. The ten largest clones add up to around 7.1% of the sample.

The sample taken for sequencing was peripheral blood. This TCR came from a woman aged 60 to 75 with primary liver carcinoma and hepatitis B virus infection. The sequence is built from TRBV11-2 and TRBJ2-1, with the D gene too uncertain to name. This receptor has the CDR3 CVSSPYTRYREQFF. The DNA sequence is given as TGTGTCAGCAGTCCGTACACGAGGTATAGGGAGCAGTTCTTC.